This TCR beta chain stems from a study of T cells in Graves' hyperthyroidism and ophthalmopathy. Amplification targeted TCR beta CDR3 regions from RNA transcripts. A first-round RT-PCR of the TCR CDR3 used the HTBI primer set. MiXCR was run by TCRdb on the multiplex PCR reads, yielding one entry per CDR3 protein. The table shows about 500,000 distinct CDR3 sequences, with 40% to 50% occurring only once. The CDR3 covers 12 residues. V gave up 6 bases and J gave up 7 bases, with 7 bases separating them. From germline, CDR1 is SGHTA and CDR2 FQGNSA. This clonotype was seen many times. The chain recombines TRBV7-2 with TRBJ1-6; the D is unclear. This receptor was obtained from an adult woman with Graves' disease, either hyperthyroidism or ophthalmopathy (not recorded which). Sequences were obtained from peripheral blood or thyroid tissue (not recorded which). The CDR3 coding sequence is TGTGCCAGCAGACCACCAAATTCACCCCTCCACTTT. This gives the protein CASRPPNSPLHF.